This T cell receptor beta chain emerged from a study of Graves' ophthalmopathy and Graves' hyperthyroidism. About this clonotype: Its antigen is as yet unknown.

Whole-study findings and limits: Ophthalmopathy could be told apart from stable hyperthyroidism by a 13-signature model (87.88% sensitivity, 80% to 84% specificity).

RNA served as the template for amplifying TCR beta CDR3 regions. Scientists carried out first-round RT-PCR using HTBI primers and then a second-round multiplex PCR. TCRdb re-derived calls from the multiplex PCR reads in MiXCR, one entry per CDR3 protein. The sample carries approximately 460,000 distinct CDR3 sequences, 14% recorded once. This clonotype was obtained from a woman aged 25 to 39 with Graves' ophthalmopathy. Sequenced sample: blood.

The CDR3 sequence: CSALPGTATEAFF. In DNA form, the CDR3 reads TGCAGTGCCCTCCCTGGGACAGCTACTGAAGCTTTCTTT. The gene calls are TRBV20-1 and TRBJ1-1; 7 bases are a match to TRBD1. Germline V gives CDR1 DFQATT, CDR2 SNEGSKA (reference sequence). The length of the CDR3 is 13 residues. The ends lost 6 bases at V and 5 bases at J; junction bases unmatched: 9.